This TCR beta chain comes out of a study of shared clonotypes between healthy human individuals. The method was immunoSEQ multiplex PCR; TCRdb's version includes in-frame clones alone and lacks a portion of them. Of roughly 530,000 clones in the sample, 90% to 97% were seen once. Per the germline V gene, CDR1 is SEHNR and CDR2 is FQNEAQ (reference sequence). This CDR3 is built from 14 residues. V gave up 11 bases and J gave up 1 base, with 15 bases separating them. The clonotype originates from a woman younger than 45 in good health. This chain joins TRBV7-9 and TRBJ2-1, with D unclear. The sample taken for sequencing was naive CD4+ T cells sorted from blood. Stated subset: CD45RA+ positively selected. CDR3 bases: TGTGCCCTACCCTTGGGCCCTTCCTACAATGAGCAGTTCTTC. Translating it yields CALPLGPSYNEQFF.